This T cell receptor beta chain was obtained from a study of graft-versus-host responses after intestinal transplantation (dated by TCRdb to the early 2020s). In the study overall: Multivisceral, liver-intestinal, or isolated intestinal transplants were received by the recipients. All recipients received anti-thymocyte globulin induction followed by maintenance tacrolimus and steroids for three to four years. After intestinal transplantation, graft-versus-host and host-versus-graft alloreactive T cell clones in the graft, circulation and bone marrow were tracked using bulk TCR-beta CDR3 sequencing. To identify alloreactive clones, pre-transplant mixed lymphocyte reaction products were sequenced and then compared with unstimulated pre-transplant donor and recipient T cells. The cohort enrolled under 30 intestinal transplant recipients, one of whom was a retransplant, and a few patients without pretransplant specimens were excluded. A peak of at least 4% donor T cells among recipient peripheral blood mononuclear cells was the definition used for donor T cell macrochimerism. Rather than being sequenced by the commercial service, samples from a few later patients were sequenced in-house on an Illumina MiSeq and processed with MiXCR. General conclusions and limits of the study: In the allografts of patients with donor T cell macrochimerism, GvH to HvG T cell clonal ratios were high. Early after transplant, declines in HvG clones were associated with peak levels of circulating GvH clones. GvH clones were detected in recipient bone marrow, and some of these GvH clones were observed earlier in ileal mucosa or blood, consistent with an intestinal mucosal origin. Conclusions were limited by the relatively low number and heterogeneity of intestinal transplant patients.

The CDR3 contains 15 residues, cysteine and phenylalanine counted. Only CDR3 DNA remains: 45 bases, in frame from the first base. Reading the germline V gene gives CDR1 SGHAT and CDR2 FQNNGV. The junction shows trimming of 0 bases on V and 3 bases on J, and the gene matches do not reach 4 bases of it. Preparation of the library involved the immunoSEQ multiplex PCR assay. Adaptive Biotechnologies carried out high-throughput TCR-beta CDR3 sequencing of genomic DNA for most patients. The study's processing was this. Adaptive's ImmunoSEQ software supplied the TCR sequencing data for approximately 18 patients, while MiXCR and VDJtools were used to process three other patients. CDR3 nucleotide sequences shared by donor and recipient were removed because the origin of these sequences could not be assigned. Alloreactive clones required at least 2-fold expansion over unstimulated cells and minimum CFSE-low frequency of 0.002% (template counts) or 0.001% (read counts). Clones were considered mappable if detected in sequenced pre-transplant spleen, lymph node, or MLR CFSE-low populations of the donor or recipient. The cumulative frequency of alloreactive clones was calculated as a percentage of all sequences, weighted by copy number. TCRdb holds this immuneACCESS table with in-frame rearrangements only. Some clones are missing; in checked studies, unresolved V genes explain under half, and the rest has no known cause. That table furnishes V, J and clone size, whereas the DNA furnished D and trimming. Across this sample there are tens of thousands of clones, with 85% to 95% seen only once. The ten largest clones add up to 0.72% of the sample.

Of note for this clone: It lacks a known antigen. No base-level quality is on record; no much larger clone is a single base apart.

In the first month after transplant, blood samples were collected up to 4 times, and after that at least monthly when available. The sequence came from a human patient who received an intestinal transplant, so some T cells may come from the graft donor. In this chain, TRBV11-2 is recombined with TRBJ2-7, and TRBD2 matches 8 of the central bases. The sequenced sample was PBMCs, obtained around 70 days after intestinal transplant. The nucleotides read TGTGCCAGCAGCTTAGACCCGGGAGGGCTCTACGAGCAGTACTTC. This sequence encodes CASSLDPGGLYEQYF.